The 21 T cell receptor beta chains below all came from one sample that was sequenced in a study of T cell changes during pregnancy in multiple sclerosis. Assay used: immunoSEQ multiplex PCR; TCRdb lists only in-frame clones, some missing. The sample lists more than 85,000 clones; 94% were seen once. The sample was peripheral blood, taken after pregnancy. The receptor set was obtained from a female donor in good health, enrolled as a control in a pregnancy study.

The J gene is TRBJ2-7, the V gene TRBV10-3; TRBD1 agrees at 9 bases. V shed 2 bases and J 4 bases; nucleotides not matched to a gene: 9. Per the germline V gene, CDR1 is ENHRY and CDR2 is SYGVKD. The CDR3 runs to 16 residues. Here the CDR3 reads CAISETGTGSGYEQYF. CDR3 DNA sequence: TGTGCCATCAGTGAGACCGGGACAGGGTCAGGATACGAGCAGTACTTC.

This chain uses TRBV7-2 with TRBJ1-2; D is unresolved. V was cut by 5 bases and J by 8 bases, with 12 bases left in between. Per germline, CDR1 SGHTA and CDR2 FQGNSA. The CDR3 totals 12 residues. The chain's CDR3 is CASSLEAGGYTF. DNA for the CDR3: TGTGCCAGCAGCCTAGAGGCGGGAGGCTACACCTTC.

The chain links TRBV5-4 to TRBJ2-5; D perhaps matches TRBD2 (5 bases). The CDR3 totals 14 residues. V was clipped by 0 bases and J by 4 bases, with 10 bases between them. Germline V gives CDR1 SGHNT, CDR2 YYREEE (reference sequence). The CDR3 loop reads CASSLAGLRETQYF. Written as DNA, the CDR3 is TGTGCCAGCAGCTTGGCCGGACTTCGAGAGACCCAGTACTTC.

The chain uses TRBV29-1 and TRBJ2-7, with D tentatively TRBD1 (6 bases). The CDR3 covers 13 residues. V shed 2 bases and J shed 2 bases, with 10 bases lying between them. Germline-derived CDR1 and CDR2 are SQVTM and ANQGSEA. CDR3 DNA sequence: TGCAGCGTTGAAAGAGACAGGCCCTACGAGCAGTACTTC. Translating gives CSVERDRPYEQYF.

The chain employs TRBV9 and TRBJ2-1; D unclear. Germline V gene sequence: CDR1 SGDLS, CDR2 YYNGEE. The CDR3 is made up of 12 amino acids. Trimming took off 2 bases at V and 12 bases at J, with 12 bases between the two ends. CDR3 nucleotides: TGTGCCAGCAGCGTGGGTAGCCGACCGCAGTTCTTC. It specifies CASSVGSRPQFF. The full variable domain, in which reference TRBV9 and TRBJ2-1 provide the parts outside the CDR3, is DSGVTQTPKHLITATGQRVTLRCSPRSGDLSVYWYQQSLDQGLQFLIQYYNGEERAKGNILERFSAQQFPDLHSELNLSSLELGDSALYFCASSVGSRPQFFGPGTRLTVL.

This clone was observed a single time. J is TRBJ1-5 and V is TRBV25-1; D is unclear. Germline lookup yields CDR1 MGHDK and CDR2 SYGVNS. This CDR3 region has 15 residues. Trimming stripped 6 bases from V and 0 bases from J, with 12 bases between. The CDR3 is CASRGNRDSNQPQHF. The CDR3 coding sequence is TGTGCCAGCAGGGGTAACAGAGATAGCAATCAGCCCCAGCATTTT.

Comments on this clone: Other nucleotide sequences from this sample produce the same CDR3. The chain has TRBV27 and TRBJ1-2; weak D call: TRBD1 (6 bases). Trimming cost V 2 bases and J 8 bases, with 12 bases left between them. The CDR3 runs 13 residues. Germline values: CDR1 MNHEY, CDR2 SMNVEV (reference sequence). CDR3: CASSLSRGSGYTF. CDR3 DNA sequence: TGTGCCAGCAGTTTAAGTAGGGGGTCCGGCTACACCTTC.

This chain joins TRBV18 and TRBJ2-7, with a tentative D call TRBD2 (6 bases). Trimming shortened V by 6 bases and J by 4 bases, and 16 bases separated the two germline ends. There are 14 residues in the CDR3. Germline values: CDR1 KGHSH, CDR2 LQKENI. In nucleotides, the CDR3 is TGTGCCAGCTCGCGGGGTACACCTGCGTACGAGCAGTACTTC. Its protein product is CASSRGTPAYEQYF. The full variable domain, completed using reference TRBV18 and TRBJ2-7, is NAGVMQNPRHLVRRRGQEARLRCSPMKGHSHVYWYRQLPEEGLKFMVYLQKENIIDESGMPKERFSAEFPKEGPSILRIQQVVRGDSAAYFCASSRGTPAYEQYFGPGTRLTVT.

The chain employs TRBV7-9 and TRBJ2-1; 8 nucleotides agree with TRBD2. Germline V gene sequence: CDR1 SEHNR, CDR2 FQNEAQ (reference sequence). The V and J ends lost 5 bases and 9 bases, in that order; junction bases with no gene match: 6. CDR3 length equals 13 residues. In DNA, the CDR3 is TGTGCCAGCAGCGTGATTGCGGGAGGTGAGCAGTTCTTC. This gives the protein CASSVIAGGEQFF. The full variable domain, rest sourced from reference TRBV7-9 and TRBJ2-1, is DTGVSQNPRHKITKRGQNVTFRCDPISEHNRLYWYRQTLGQGPEFLTYFQNEAQLEKSRLLSDRFSAERPKGSFSTLEIQRTEQGDSAMYLCASSVIAGGEQFFGPGTRLTVL.

The gene calls are TRBV4-1 and TRBJ2-6; TRBD1 matches at 11 bases. The trim removed 4 bases at V and 2 bases at J, leaving 7 bases unmatched. CDR1 and CDR2 from the germline V gene are MGHRA and YSYEKL. This CDR3 contains 18 residues. In DNA, the CDR3 is TGCGCCAGCAGCCTAGGACAGGGGGCTGCGGCTGGGGCCAACGTCCTGACTTTC. Amino acids: CASSLGQGAAAGANVLTF.

The chain uses TRBV2 and TRBJ1-2; TRBD1 agrees at 8 bases. This CDR3 has 13 residues. CDR1 and CDR2 (germline): SNHLY, FYNNEI. J lost 4 bases, V lost 4 bases, and 2 bases had no gene match. The CDR3 DNA is TGTGCCAGCAGTGGGGACAGGTTCTATGGCTACACCTTC. This codes for CASSGDRFYGYTF.

The chain couples TRBV20-1 to TRBJ1-5; D not certain. The CDR3 spans 11 residues. The germline CDR1 and CDR2 sequences are DFQATT and SNEGSKA (reference sequence). With 6 bases removed from V and 4 bases from J, the gap between germline ends came to 7 bases. The CDR3 nucleotides are TGCAGTGCCAGACATAATCAGCCCCAGCATTTT. Translated, it gives CSARHNQPQHF.

The chain combines TRBV28 with TRBJ2-7; D is uncertain. The CDR3 sequence is 15 residues long. V was pared by 5 bases and J by 3 bases, with 17 bases between. CDR1 is MDHEN and CDR2 is SYDVKM in the germline V gene. CDR3 in amino acids: CASSVIQSPHYEQYF. Here the CDR3 DNA reads TGTGCCAGCAGTGTCATACAGTCCCCACACTACGAGCAGTACTTC.

The rearrangement links TRBV7-7 to TRBJ2-5; 9 bases match TRBD2. Germline values: CDR1 SSHAT, CDR2 FNYEAQ (reference sequence). The length of the CDR3 is 15 residues. V shed 5 bases and J 5 bases; nucleotides not matched to a gene: 9. CDR3 nucleotides: TGTGCCAGCAGCCAAGGACTAGCGAGAGGGGAGACCCAGTACTTC. It translates to CASSQGLARGETQYF.

V is TRBV6-5 and J is TRBJ1-1; D is unclear. V lost 2 bases, J lost 1 base, and 5 bases lay in between. CDR3 size: 13 residues. Looked up from germline, CDR1 is MNHEY and CDR2 is SVGAGI. The CDR3 protein is CASSYAANTEAFF. The CDR3 DNA follows: TGTGCCAGCAGTTACGCGGCGAACACTGAAGCTTTCTTT.

This clone was seen just once. V usage is TRBV10-3 and J usage is TRBJ2-7; D not certain. Germline V gene lookup returns CDR1 ENHRY and CDR2 SYGVKD. The V end was cut by 4 bases, the J end by 0 bases, with 10 bases between. The CDR3 totals 14 residues. The CDR3 sequence is CAISALSSSYEQYF. Here the CDR3 DNA reads TGTGCCATCAGTGCTTTAAGCTCCTCCTACGAGCAGTACTTC.

This chain connects TRBV5-8 to TRBJ1-5, with D tentatively TRBD1 (6 bases). CDR3 size: 15 residues. CDR1 is SGHTS and CDR2 is YDEGEE in the germline V gene. Trimming left V 0 bases short and J 0 bases short, with 7 bases between. The CDR3 DNA is TGTGCCAGCAGCTTGGGGGGGCTTAGCAATCAGCCCCAGCATTTT. Translated, it gives CASSLGGLSNQPQHF.

The CDR3 DNA sequence: TGTGCCAGCAGGGAGAAGCGGACTATCGGAGATACGCAGTATTTT. Translating it yields CASREKRTIGDTQYF. The chain is built from TRBV2 and TRBJ2-3; D is perhaps TRBD2 (6 bases). The CDR3 is 15 residues long. Germline CDR1 SNHLY, CDR2 FYNNEI. V was clipped by 6 bases and J by 5 bases, with 18 bases between them.

The chain employs TRBV4-1 and TRBJ2-2; 11 bases align to TRBD2. Unmatched junction bases numbered 7, after V lost 1 base and J lost 6 bases. Germline V CDR1 and CDR2: MGHRA, YSYEKL. This CDR3 comprises 17 residues. CDR3 sequence: CASSQVTSGSRAGELFF. The CDR3 region has the DNA TGCGCCAGCAGCCAAGTAACTAGCGGGAGTCGGGCCGGGGAGCTGTTTTTT.

The chain has TRBV4-1 and TRBJ2-7; 8 nucleotides match TRBD2. V lost 0 bases to trimming and J lost 5 bases; unmatched junction nucleotides: 6. The CDR3 has 15 amino acids. CDR1 is MGHRA and CDR2 is YSYEKL in the germline V gene. The CDR3 is CASSQDPGRDNEQYF. For the CDR3, the DNA is TGCGCCAGCAGCCAAGATCCCGGGAGGGACAACGAGCAGTACTTC.

This rearrangement joins TRBV6-4 to TRBJ2-3, with TRBD2 matching 8 bases. J lost 2 bases, V lost 2 bases, and 3 bases had no gene match. The CDR3 contains 15 residues. Germline CDR1 MRHNA, CDR2 SNTAGT. This CDR3 is CASSDGGRPTDTQYF. The CDR3, as DNA: TGTGCCAGCAGTGACGGCGGGAGGCCCACAGATACGCAGTATTTT.